Listed here is a single T cell receptor beta chain. What it binds is not known. The sample is drawn from a study of post-analysis software for immune sequencing data. Findings and limits, study-wide: Patients with multiple sclerosis recorded significantly lower normalized Chao1 diversity than controls, the study found. The five TRBV segments detected at higher frequency in patients than in controls included TRBV5-6, TRBV5-1 and TRBV20-1.

The CDR3 loop spans 16 amino acids. The V gene's germline CDR1 is MGHRA and CDR2 YSYEKL. Unique molecular identifiers had been added to the TCR beta cDNA libraries. When roughly 1 to 10 million T cells were used, they gave approximately 530,000 cDNA molecules. TCRdb reanalysed the PCR reads using MiXCR and keeps one entry per CDR3 protein. This sample carries about 820,000 distinct CDR3 sequences, around 50% of them seen once, and the ten largest clones take around 4.5%. Sample: blood. The clonotype originates from a girl under 18 with multiple sclerosis. The rearrangement uses TRBV4-1 and TRBJ2-5; TRBD2 might be the D (5 bases). The J call is doubtful: the DNA matches TRBJ2-7 better. The CDR3 spells CASSQDRGLLYYEQYF. The CDR3 bases are TGCGCCAGCAGCCAAGATCGGGGTCTCTTGTACTACGAGCAGTACTTC.